This T cell receptor (beta chain) came from a study of T cells in localized non-small cell lung cancer. By sample fraction, this clone is large (0.1 to 1%). The protocol was immunoSEQ multiplex PCR, while the TCRdb copy is restricted to in-frame clones and leaves out a portion. The sample records more than 1,000 clones, roughly 20% being singletons. Germline V gene data show CDR1 as SGHNT and CDR2 as YENEEA. The ends lost 3 bases at V and 7 bases at J; junction bases unmatched: 6. This CDR3 has 14 amino acids. Sample: normal lung tissue next to the tumor, taken before any cancer treatment. This sequence joins TRBV11-3 and TRBJ1-5; 7 bases line up with TRBD1. This TCR was sampled from a female donor of 60 years or more with stage I squamous cell lung carcinoma. The CDR3 sequence is CASSLSGGRQPQHF. CDR3 nucleotide sequence: TGTGCCAGCAGCTTGTCAGGGGGTAGGCAGCCCCAGCATTTT.